This T cell receptor (beta chain) was retrieved from a study of cytomegalovirus exposure and HLA in healthy donors. Turning to the study itself: The Caucasian-associated ancestry cluster held 65% to 90% of a few hundred genotyped donors.

V lost 3 bases and J lost 3; bases outside the gene matches: 3. Per the germline V gene, CDR1 is MNHNS and CDR2 is SASEGT. This CDR3 is 15 amino acids long. Regarding the study as a whole: Sequencing probably produced one cluster of sequence variants that were highly shared. As a later analysis showed, several of the most significant clusters appeared to be linked to common viral pathogens. With high specificity and sensitivity, the classifier reportedly diagnosed cytomegalovirus status.

As regards this clone: Antigen unknown.

This PCR relied on a set of 60 Vbeta primers and 13 Jbeta primers. The assay was immunoSEQ multiplex PCR, and TCRdb's table has in-frame clones only and misses some. The sample lists some 160,000 clones; approximately 68% were seen once. This sequence joins TRBV6-1 and TRBJ2-7, with 12 bases identical to TRBD1. This receptor was obtained from a man between 35 and 55 years old in good health and CMV-seronegative. Sample: PBMCs. The chain's CDR3 is CASSEGTGGNYEQYF. The DNA for the CDR3 is TGTGCCAGCAGTGAGGGGACAGGGGGCAACTACGAGCAGTACTTC.